This TCR beta chain derives from a study of cytomegalovirus exposure and HLA in healthy donors. Findings of the study overall: The study designated fewer than 200 TCR beta chains cytomegalovirus-associated.

A single count supports this clone. As yet, its antigen is unknown. Profiling relied on immunoSEQ multiplex PCR, and the TCRdb table lists in-frame clones only, not all of them. The sample includes over 90,000 clones, approximately 95% of them seen just once. Trimming cost V 2 bases and J 7 bases; bases outside gene matches: 22. This CDR3 has 19 amino acids. Germline CDR1 SQVTM, CDR2 ANQGSEA. The TCR sequence derives from a woman between 18 and 29 years old in good health and CMV-seronegative. V gene TRBV29-1 combines with J gene TRBJ2-1, with TRBD2 matching over 8 bases. The sequenced sample was PBMCs. The CDR3 DNA reads as TGCAGCGTTGAAATTAGGGGGACCGAGAGCGCGGGGGGAGTTAATGAGCAGTTCTTC. It translates to CSVEIRGTESAGGVNEQFF.